These 25 T cell receptor beta chains originate from one sample sequenced in a study of T cell responses to AZD1222 COVID-19 vaccine. Generated by immunoSEQ multiplex PCR, the TCRdb table keeps only in-frame clones and is missing some. The data hold about 56,000 clones, with 75% to 90% observed a single time. The sample consisted of peripheral blood, taken on day 0 of AZD1222 vaccination. These receptors were collected from an adult in good health.

The chain is built from TRBV6-5 and TRBJ2-1; D possibly corresponds to TRBD1 (6 bases). This CDR3 comprises 14 residues. Deletions cut 7 bases from V and 0 bases from J, with 10 bases between. Per the germline V gene, CDR1 is MNHEY and CDR2 is SVGAGI. The CDR3 nucleotides read TGTGCCAGCAAGATGGACAGCTCCTACAATGAGCAGTTCTTC. Its protein product is CASKMDSSYNEQFF.

This chain links TRBV28 with TRBJ1-1; TRBD1 might be the D (5 bases). The germline CDR1 and CDR2 sequences are MDHEN and SYDVKM. The CDR3 extends over 14 amino acids. V was trimmed by 3 bases and J by 1 base, leaving 9 bases between them. CDR3 DNA sequence: TGTGCCAGCAGTTTTCAGGGCTGGAACACTGAAGCTTTCTTT. It encodes CASSFQGWNTEAFF.

This clone has just a few counts. The chain employs TRBV7-9 and TRBJ2-1, with D possibly TRBD1 on 6 matching bases. The CDR3 is 14 amino acids. V gave up 4 bases and J gave up 3 bases, with 10 bases separating them. CDR1 and CDR2 from the germline V gene are SEHNR and FQNEAQ (reference sequence). CDR3 protein: CASSSRQDYNEQFF. The CDR3 bases are TGTGCCAGCAGCTCCCGACAGGACTACAATGAGCAGTTCTTC.

This clone was seen more than once but under ten times. V usage is TRBV7-9 and J usage is TRBJ1-1, with 10 positions matching TRBD1. With 0 bases clipped from V and 8 bases from J, the junction kept 6 bases outside the gene matches. The germline CDR1 and CDR2 sequences are SEHNR and FQNEAQ (reference sequence). This CDR3 is built from 15 residues. The CDR3 reads CASSLAGQGVVEAFF. Written as DNA, the CDR3 is TGTGCCAGCAGCTTAGCCGGACAGGGGGTGGTCGAAGCTTTCTTT.

The chain joins TRBV7-9 to TRBJ1-5; D gene uncertain. CDR3 length: 14 residues. Germline CDR1 is SEHNR and CDR2 is FQNEAQ (reference sequence). The V gene lost 5 bases and the J gene lost 4 bases, with 12 bases spanning the gap. The DNA for the CDR3 is TGTGCCAGCAGCCGACTGGGCGCTAATCAGCCCCAGCATTTT. Amino acid sequence: CASSRLGANQPQHF.

This clone was detected a few times. The chain joins TRBV13 to TRBJ1-2, with D maybe TRBD1 (5 bases). CDR1 and CDR2 (germline): PRHDT, FYEKMQ (reference sequence). The V gene lost 5 bases and the J gene lost 4 bases, with 14 bases spanning the gap. This CDR3 spans 14 amino acids. DNA of the CDR3: TGTGCCAGCAGCCCCCGGGACTCATTCTATGGCTACACCTTC. This gives the protein CASSPRDSFYGYTF.

This chain joins TRBV27 and TRBJ1-4; TRBD1 aligns across 8 bases. This CDR3 spans 14 amino acids. Germline CDR1 MNHEY, CDR2 SMNVEV (reference sequence). After removal of 6 bases from V and 8 bases from J, the junction contained 8 bases not matched to a gene. Here the CDR3 DNA reads TGTGCCAGCAGCCTGGACAGGGTGGGGGAAAAACTGTTTTTT. This encodes CASSLDRVGEKLFF.

On this clone itself: Distinct nucleotide sequences in the sample also encode this CDR3. V usage is TRBV4-2 and J usage is TRBJ2-3; tentatively, D is TRBD1 or TRBD2 (5 bases each). This CDR3 is 16 amino acids long. Trimming took off 0 bases at V and 0 bases at J, with 10 bases between the two ends. Germline values: CDR1 LGHNA, CDR2 YNFKEQ. The CDR3 DNA sequence: TGTGCCAGCAGCCAAGATGAGGGGCGAAGCACAGATACGCAGTATTTT. Its translation is CASSQDEGRSTDTQYF.

By share, this clone counts as medium-sized. This sequence joins TRBV19 and TRBJ1-5; D gene unclear. V dropped 7 bases and J dropped 7 bases, with 20 bases sitting between them. CDR1 LNHDA and CDR2 SQIVND come from the germline V gene (reference sequence). The length of the CDR3 is 15 residues. CDR3 DNA sequence: TGTGCCAGTACCACTTTGGTAGAGGTTCTCCAGCCCCAGCATTTT. It codes for CASTTLVEVLQPQHF.

The chain is built from TRBV18 and TRBJ2-7, with D hard to call. Between the trimmed V and J ends, which lost 4 bases and 6 bases, there was a span of 13 bases. The CDR3 contains 13 residues. Looked up from germline, CDR1 is KGHSH and CDR2 is LQKENI. CDR3: CASSLGPGREQYF. Here the CDR3 DNA reads TGTGCCAGCTCACTTGGACCTGGTCGCGAGCAGTACTTC.

This chain connects TRBV20-1 to TRBJ1-4; D is perhaps TRBD1 (5 bases). CDR1 is DFQATT and CDR2 is SNEGSKA in the germline V gene (reference sequence). The CDR3 runs to 14 residues. The V end lost 3 bases, the J end lost 8 bases, and 16 bases lay between the germline ends. CDR3 region: CSASPHRGREKLFF. The CDR3 coding sequence is TGCAGTGCTAGTCCTCATAGGGGAAGGGAAAAACTGTTTTTT.

V usage is TRBV6-5 and J usage is TRBJ1-1, with D perhaps matching TRBD1 (5 bases). Looked up from germline, CDR1 is MNHEY and CDR2 is SVGAGI. This CDR3 has 14 residues. Trimming shortened V by 6 bases and J by 0 bases, and 11 bases separated the two germline ends. CDR3: CASRGAGLNTEAFF. The CDR3 DNA follows: TGTGCCAGCAGAGGCGCGGGGCTGAACACTGAAGCTTTCTTT.

V usage is TRBV9 and J usage is TRBJ1-3; a possible D gene is TRBD1 (5 bases). The CDR3 extends over 14 amino acids. Germline loops: CDR1 SGDLS, CDR2 YYNGEE. With 10 bases removed from V and 0 bases from J, the gap between germline ends came to 14 bases. The CDR3 DNA reads as TGTGCCTCGGGGCGCACGAGCTCTGGAAACACCATATATTTT. Its protein product is CASGRTSSGNTIYF. The full variable domain, in which reference TRBV9 and TRBJ1-3 provide the parts outside the CDR3, is DSGVTQTPKHLITATGQRVTLRCSPRSGDLSVYWYQQSLDQGLQFLIQYYNGEERAKGNILERFSAQQFPDLHSELNLSSLELGDSALYFCASGRTSSGNTIYFGEGSWLTVV.

This clone was detected a few times. The chain has TRBV9 and TRBJ1-1; the D is unclear. V gave up 2 bases and J gave up 2 bases, with 7 bases separating them. The CDR3 runs 13 residues. Per the germline V gene, CDR1 is SGDLS and CDR2 is YYNGEE. Here the CDR3 DNA reads TGTGCCAGCAGCGTCTGGACTAACACTGAAGCTTTCTTT. Protein: CASSVWTNTEAFF.

The V gene is TRBV2, the J gene TRBJ2-6; 11 nucleotides match TRBD1. The J segment lost 1 base and the V segment lost 3 bases, leaving 2 bases of the junction unmatched. Per the germline V gene, CDR1 is SNHLY and CDR2 is FYNNEI. The CDR3 runs to 17 residues. The CDR3 DNA sequence: TGTGCCAGCAGTGAGGGGACAGGGGGTTCTGGGGCCAACGTCCTGACTTTC. It is translated as CASSEGTGGSGANVLTF. Looking up the rest from reference TRBV2 and TRBJ2-6 gives the full variable domain: EPEVTQTPSHQVTQMGQEVILRCVPISNHLYFYWYRQILGQKVEFLVSFYNNEISEKSEIFDDQFSVERPDGSNFTLKIRSTKLEDSAMYFCASSEGTGGSGANVLTFGAGSRLTVL.

The chain has TRBV25-1 and TRBJ1-3; D uncertain. Deletions cut 2 bases from V and 0 bases from J, with 2 bases between. The germline V gene encodes CDR1 MGHDK and CDR2 SYGVNS. CDR3 length: 13 residues. The CDR3: CASSEPSGNTIYF. CDR3 DNA: TGTGCCAGCAGTGAACCCTCTGGAAACACCATATATTTT.

The CDR3 protein is CASTQTGAHTGELFF. In DNA form, the CDR3 reads TGTGCCAGCACCCAAACAGGGGCTCACACCGGGGAGCTGTTTTTT. The rearrangement joins TRBV2 to TRBJ2-2; 7 nucleotides agree with TRBD1. Germline CDR1 is SNHLY and CDR2 is FYNNEI. V gave up 7 bases and J gave up 3 bases; unmatched junction bases: 8. This CDR3 has 15 amino acids.

The sample holds one count of this clone. This chain joins TRBV4-1 and TRBJ2-7, with D perhaps assigned TRBD1 or TRBD2 (5 bases each). V was trimmed by 1 base and J by 1 base, leaving 20 bases between them. Germline CDR1 reads MGHRA; CDR2 reads YSYEKL. The CDR3 covers 18 residues. The CDR3 protein is CASSQGTYLRGRSYEQYF. DNA of the CDR3: TGCGCCAGCAGCCAAGGCACATATTTGAGGGGAAGGTCCTACGAGCAGTACTTC.

This clone was recorded once. The chain combines TRBV30 with TRBJ1-6; D remains ambiguous. The V gene's germline CDR1 is GTSNPN and CDR2 SVGIG (reference sequence). This CDR3 has 13 residues. V was trimmed by 4 bases and J by 9 bases, leaving 13 bases between them. As DNA, the CDR3 is TGTGCCTGGACCCTGGGGAGTGTTTCACCCCTCCACTTT. Amino acids: CAWTLGSVSPLHF.

The chain links TRBV19 to TRBJ1-1; D is unclear. This CDR3 comprises 13 residues. Germline assignment: CDR1 LNHDA and CDR2 SQIVND (reference sequence). The ends were cut back, 7 bases at V and 1 base at J, with 10 bases in the middle. The DNA of the CDR3 is TGTGCCAGTAACTATGGTAGGAACACTGAAGCTTTCTTT. Residues: CASNYGRNTEAFF.

V is TRBV7-2 and J is TRBJ1-6; 7 positions match TRBD1. CDR3 length equals 15 residues. Germline V gene sequence: CDR1 SGHTA, CDR2 FQGNSA. J gave up 5 bases and V 6 bases, and 7 bases lay outside the gene matches. As DNA, the CDR3 is TGTGCCAGCAGATCTCGACAGGGAGATAATTCACCCCTCCACTTT. It translates to CASRSRQGDNSPLHF.

V and J are TRBV3-1 (or the pseudogene TRBV3-2) and TRBJ1-5; D not resolved. The CDR3 runs 17 residues. V lost 4 bases, J lost 0 bases, and 16 bases lay in between. The germline V gene encodes CDR1 LGHDT and CDR2 YNNKEL (reference sequence). Written as DNA, the CDR3 is TGTGCCAGCAGCCCTCCGCACACACAGTATAGCAATCAGCCCCAGCATTTT. This encodes CASSPPHTQYSNQPQHF.

The chain carries TRBV5-4 and TRBJ2-3; D is uncertain. V lost 3 bases and J lost 5, with 7 bases in between. Germline CDR1 reads SGHNT; CDR2 reads YYREEE (reference sequence). The CDR3 has 12 residues. In nucleotides, the CDR3 is TGTGCCAGCAGCTCCCACAGAGATACGCAGTATTTT. Translation gives CASSSHRDTQYF.

The V gene is TRBV28, the J gene TRBJ1-6, with TRBD1 matching over 7 bases. Germline values: CDR1 MDHEN, CDR2 SYDVKM. This CDR3 has 15 amino acids. After removal of 10 bases from V and 7 bases from J, the junction contained 13 bases not matched to a gene. CDR3: CATADRVRGNSPLHF. The DNA for the CDR3 is TGTGCCACTGCCGACAGGGTCAGGGGAAATTCACCCCTCCACTTT.

The chain combines TRBV10-2 with TRBJ1-5; D uncertain. V lost 7 bases, J lost 3 bases, and 13 bases lay in between. Per germline, CDR1 WSHSY and CDR2 SAAADI. CDR3 length: 14 amino acids. CDR3 sequence (DNA): TGCGCCAGCACTAGAAAGGGCCCCAATCAGCCCCAGCATTTT. It yields the protein CASTRKGPNQPQHF.